This T cell receptor (beta chain) was retrieved from a study of blood T cell repertoires in COVID-19. Turning to the study itself: The origin of the acute and convalescent COVID-19 samples was the United States, Italy and Spain. Sample material is recorded as cDNA or gDNA derived from T cells, B-cell-depleted T cells, or PBMCs.

Authors' data handling: Nucleated cell number was recorded as an estimate derived from reference gene primer amplification. TCRdb keeps only in-frame clones here, not all; method: immunoSEQ multiplex PCR. From that table come the V and J calls and clone size; the DNA was used to work out D and trimming. The sample lists roughly 300,000 clones; 85% to 90% were seen once. CDR3 length: 12 residues. Germline V gene data show CDR1 as MNHEY and CDR2 as SVGAGI. Trimming took 4 bases from V and 2 from J, leaving 6 bases between them. This chain joins TRBV6-5 and TRBJ2-7; D is unclear. This receptor was obtained from a human donor in a cohort sampled during active COVID-19. The material sequenced was peripheral blood. The CDR3 loop reads CASSSQTYEQYF. DNA for the CDR3: TGTGCCAGCAGTTCACAAACCTACGAGCAGTACTTC.